One sample yielded the 5 T cell receptor beta chains listed below, sequenced in a study of T cell responses to AZD1222 COVID-19 vaccine. Libraries were prepared by immunoSEQ multiplex PCR; TCRdb keeps only in-frame clonotypes and omits some of them. The table records more than 70,000 clones, nearly 90% of them present only once. This material consisted of peripheral blood, taken on day 0 of AZD1222 vaccination. All receptors come from an adult in good health.

This rearrangement joins TRBV30 to TRBJ1-4; TRBD1 is a possible D gene (6 bases). The CDR3 has 13 residues. Trimming took 4 bases from V and 7 from J, leaving 13 bases between them. In germline, CDR1 is GTSNPN, CDR2 SVGIG (reference sequence). CDR3 nucleotides: TGTGCCTGGACCGGGGGCCTGGCTGAAAAACTGTTTTTT. Residues: CAWTGGLAEKLFF.

V and J are TRBV5-1 and TRBJ2-5, with 7 positions matching TRBD2. Unmatched junction bases numbered 10, after V lost 1 base and J lost 4 bases. CDR1 and CDR2 (germline): SGHRS, YFSETQ. The CDR3 has 16 residues. CDR3 DNA sequence: TGCGCCAGCAGCTTGAGTTCGCGGGAGTATGGAGAGACCCAGTACTTC. Protein sequence: CASSLSSREYGETQYF.

This chain joins TRBV12-3 or TRBV12-4 and TRBJ1-1, with D unresolved. Trimming left V 6 bases short and J 5 bases short, with 7 bases between. This CDR3 spans 11 amino acids. DNA of the CDR3: TGTGCCAGCAGAGCAGGAACTGAAGCTTTCTTT. Protein product: CASRAGTEAFF.

The V call is TRBV4-1, the J call TRBJ2-7; TRBD2 matches at 11 bases. Germline V CDR1 and CDR2: MGHRA, YSYEKL. J lost 2 bases, V lost 8 bases, and 8 bases had no gene match. CDR3 length: 15 amino acids. The CDR3 here is CASAAGTSGAYEQYF. CDR3 nucleotides: TGCGCCAGCGCGGCCGGGACTAGCGGCGCCTACGAGCAGTACTTC.

V and J are TRBV7-6 and TRBJ1-6; D gene unclear. This CDR3 is built from 14 residues. Germline CDR1 and CDR2: SGHVS and FNYEAQ. V lost 1 base, J lost 7 bases, and 8 bases lay in between. The CDR3 spells CASSLGRTNSPLHF. Here the CDR3 DNA reads TGTGCCAGCAGCTTAGGTCGCACCAATTCACCCCTCCACTTT.